A selection of T cell receptor beta chains follows, all from one sample in a study of T cell responses to AZD1222 COVID-19 vaccine. Produced via immunoSEQ multiplex PCR; TCRdb's table is partial and in-frame only. The table has 50,000 to 75,000 clones, roughly 87% seen once. This specimen consisted of peripheral blood, obtained 28 days after the second AZD1222 dose. Source of these receptors: an adult who received the AZD1222 COVID-19 vaccine. Both conserved end residues are part of each CDR3. Each record gives: J gene, D gene, V gene, clone size, CDR3 protein. The D gene is left open where the match is weak. A row's size may be missing; if present it is once, few, many or a size class.

TRBJ1-3	TRBD1	TRBV2	-	CASSELPGGDYLGNTIYF
TRBJ1-2	-	TRBV3-1/TRBV3-2	-	CASSHKGNGYTF
TRBJ1-6	-	TRBV27	-	CASSLRARGSPLHF
TRBJ2-1	TRBD2	TRBV6-4	-	CASSDWRTSGNEQFF
TRBJ2-7	TRBD1	TRBV5-1	-	CASSPRDRVEQYF
TRBJ2-1	TRBD1	TRBV24-1	-	CATSDFGTGYNEQFF
TRBJ1-2	TRBD1	TRBV3-1/TRBV3-2	-	CASSQEGTGYYYGYTF
TRBJ2-1	TRBD1	TRBV15	-	CATSPRTGGDYNEQFF
TRBJ2-3	-	TRBV6-1	-	CASSEAGAGTSTDTQYF
TRBJ1-5	-	TRBV12-3/TRBV12-4	-	CASSPQGNQPQHF
TRBJ2-7	-	TRBV6-2/TRBV6-3	-	CASSYSGADRSYEQYF
TRBJ2-1	TRBD2	TRBV18	few	CASSPTSDDYNEQFF
TRBJ1-2	-	TRBV3-1/TRBV3-2	-	CASSQPTGYGYTF
TRBJ2-5	TRBD1	TRBV19	few	CASSTGTGGRETQYF
TRBJ2-3	-	TRBV19	-	CASSISRGGDTQYF
TRBJ2-7	TRBD2	TRBV3-1/TRBV3-2	-	CASSQGLGAGEQYF
TRBJ1-1	-	TRBV10-1	-	CASSESREREAFF
TRBJ1-3	-	TRBV2	-	CASSLTPGNTIYF
TRBJ2-4	-	TRBV6-2/TRBV6-3	-	CASSYSGVAKNIQYF
TRBJ2-2	-	TRBV7-8	-	CASSPYRDTGELFF
TRBJ1-4	-	TRBV14	-	CASSQEVRRGYDEKLFF